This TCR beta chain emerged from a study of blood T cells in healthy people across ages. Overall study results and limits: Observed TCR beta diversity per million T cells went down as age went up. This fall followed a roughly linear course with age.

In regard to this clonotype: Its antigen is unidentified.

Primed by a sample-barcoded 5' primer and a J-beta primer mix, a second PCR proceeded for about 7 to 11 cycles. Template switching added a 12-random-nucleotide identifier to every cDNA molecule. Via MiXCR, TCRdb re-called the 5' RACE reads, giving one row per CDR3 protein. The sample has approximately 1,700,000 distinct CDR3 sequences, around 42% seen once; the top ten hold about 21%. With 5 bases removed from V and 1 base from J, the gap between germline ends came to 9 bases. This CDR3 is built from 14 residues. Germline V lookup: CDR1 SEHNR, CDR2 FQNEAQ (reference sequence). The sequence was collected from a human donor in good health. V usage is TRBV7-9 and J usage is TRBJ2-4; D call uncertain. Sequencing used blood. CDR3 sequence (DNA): TGTGCCAGCAGCCAGGACCCGGCCAAAAACATTCAGTACTTC. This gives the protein CASSQDPAKNIQYF.